The 19 T cell receptor beta chains below come from one sample, sequenced in a study of blood T cell repertoires in COVID-19. Using immunoSEQ multiplex PCR, the repertoire was profiled, and TCRdb retains in-frame clones only, with some absent. Of roughly 350,000 clones in the sample, almost 90% were seen once. Material for sequencing was peripheral blood. All receptors derive from a woman aged 65 to 85 with COVID-19, enrolled during active disease.

The chain links TRBV2 to TRBJ2-4, with 10 nucleotides matching TRBD2. CDR1 is SNHLY, CDR2 FYNNEI, per germline. The ends lost 0 bases at V and 4 bases at J; junction bases unmatched: 0. This CDR3 is 15 amino acids long. CDR3 sequence: CASSEASGGKNIQYF. CDR3 DNA: TGTGCCAGCAGTGAAGCTAGCGGGGGGAAAAACATTCAGTACTTC.

V is TRBV5-1 and J is TRBJ2-5; D is perhaps TRBD1 (5 bases). Germline values: CDR1 SGHRS, CDR2 YFSETQ. V lost 3 bases and J lost 5, with 5 bases in between. The CDR3 spans 11 residues. CDR3 sequence: CASSSGETQYF. The CDR3 DNA is TGCGCCAGCAGCTCAGGGGAGACCCAGTACTTC.

The chain is built from TRBV6-5 and TRBJ1-2; D remains unclear. The CDR3 has 13 amino acids. Trimming took 7 bases from V and 0 from J, leaving 9 bases between them. In germline, CDR1 is MNHEY, CDR2 SVGAGI. DNA of the CDR3: TGTGCCAGCAATAGAGAGACTAACTATGGCTACACCTTC. This sequence encodes CASNRETNYGYTF.

Only a few counts were recorded for this clone. The J gene is TRBJ1-2, the V gene TRBV6-2 or TRBV6-3; tentatively, D is TRBD1 (6 bases). Per germline, CDR1 MNHEY and CDR2 SVGEGT. The CDR3 has 15 amino acids. V lost 2 bases, J lost 8 bases, and 18 bases lay in between. The CDR3 coding sequence is TGTGCCAGCAGTTACCCGAGCACAGGGCGATGGGGCTACACCTTC. Its protein product is CASSYPSTGRWGYTF.

The rearrangement joins TRBV28 to TRBJ2-5; TRBD2 is a possible D gene (6 bases). The germline V gene encodes CDR1 MDHEN and CDR2 SYDVKM. V gave up 7 bases and J gave up 7 bases, with 22 bases separating them. The CDR3 contains 15 residues. The CDR3 DNA reads TGTGCCAGCACCGAACGGGACTTTCTCCGAGGGACCCAGTACTTC. This translates into CASTERDFLRGTQYF.

The CDR3 coding sequence is TGTGCCAGCAGTGATATTATTGGCCGTTCGAACACTGAAGCTTTCTTT. This codes for CASSDIIGRSNTEAFF. V usage is TRBV2 and J usage is TRBJ1-1; no reliable D call. With 3 bases removed from V and 1 base from J, the gap between germline ends came to 15 bases. This CDR3 is 16 amino acids long. Germline V lookup: CDR1 SNHLY, CDR2 FYNNEI.

This clone occurred a few times. This rearrangement joins TRBV30 to TRBJ2-7; D is ambiguous. The V end was cut by 2 bases, the J end by 2 bases, with 10 bases between. This CDR3 contains 13 residues. The germline V gene has CDR1 GTSNPN and CDR2 SVGIG (reference sequence). DNA of the CDR3: TGTGCCTGGAGTCACCCAGGCCCCTACGAGCAGTACTTC. It translates to CAWSHPGPYEQYF.

The chain links TRBV9 to TRBJ1-1; 7 nucleotides agree with TRBD1. This CDR3 region has 13 residues. V lost 2 bases and J lost 5; bases outside the gene matches: 3. Germline CDR1 is SGDLS and CDR2 is YYNGEE. CDR3: CASSVTGLTEAFF. The CDR3 DNA reads TGTGCCAGCAGCGTGACAGGGTTAACTGAAGCTTTCTTT.

This clone has only one observation. The rearrangement uses TRBV5-5 and TRBJ1-2; 7 bases map to TRBD1. The CDR3 runs to 15 residues. V shed 6 bases and J 8 bases; nucleotides not matched to a gene: 16. Looked up from germline, CDR1 is SGHKS and CDR2 is YYEKEE (reference sequence). CDR3 loop: CASIRGQGGALGYTF. For the CDR3, the DNA is TGTGCCAGCATTCGCGGGCAGGGGGGCGCCTTAGGCTACACCTTC. Full variable domain (outside the CDR3, taken from reference TRBV5-5 and TRBJ1-2): DAGVTQSPTHLIKTRGQQVTLRCSPISGHKSVSWYQQVLGQGPQFIFQYYEKEERGRGNFPDRFSARQFPNYSSELNVNALLLGDSALYLCASIRGQGGALGYTFGSGTRLTVV.

This chain joins TRBV7-2 and TRBJ1-4; TRBD1 agrees at 7 bases. The CDR3 consists of 14 residues. V lost 5 bases to trimming and J lost 3 bases; unmatched junction nucleotides: 3. Germline loops: CDR1 SGHTA, CDR2 FQGNSA. The CDR3 DNA reads as TGTGCCAGCAGCACGGGACAGCCTAATGAAAAACTGTTTTTT. It codes for CASSTGQPNEKLFF.

V usage is TRBV5-1 and J usage is TRBJ2-7; 7 bases align to TRBD1. The CDR3 length is 15 residues. Losses at the gene ends were 4 bases for V and 2 bases for J; bases not matched to a gene: 9. Germline assignment: CDR1 SGHRS and CDR2 YFSETQ. CDR3 residues: CASSQSTGYAYEQYF. The CDR3 DNA reads as TGCGCCAGCAGCCAATCGACAGGGTACGCCTACGAGCAGTACTTC.

The gene calls are TRBV6-5 and TRBJ1-3, with a tentative D call TRBD1 (6 bases). Per germline, CDR1 MNHEY and CDR2 SVGAGI. The V end lost 4 bases, the J end lost 4 bases, and 17 bases lay between the germline ends. The CDR3 runs 16 residues. The CDR3 protein is CASSLFPQGQGNTIYF. The CDR3 DNA reads as TGTGCCAGCAGTTTATTCCCCCAGGGACAAGGAAACACCATATATTTT.

The chain couples TRBV19 to TRBJ1-6; a possible D gene is TRBD1 (5 bases). The CDR3 covers 13 residues. Trimming pared 4 bases from V and 6 bases from J, leaving 7 bases between. Germline loops: CDR1 LNHDA, CDR2 SQIVND (reference sequence). The CDR3 here is CASSRGSNSPLHF. The DNA for the CDR3 is TGTGCCAGTAGTAGGGGCTCTAATTCACCCCTCCACTTT. The entire variable domain, with the rest obtained from reference TRBV19 and TRBJ1-6, is as follows: DGGITQSPKYLFRKEGQNVTLSCEQNLNHDAMYWYRQDPGQGLRLIYYSQIVNDFQKGDIAEGYSVSREKKESFPLTVTSAQKNPTAFYLCASSRGSNSPLHFGNGTRLTVT.

The J gene is TRBJ1-2, the V gene TRBV5-7; the D gene is possibly TRBD1 (6 bases). TRBV5-7 is designated an ORF whose function remains uncertain. This CDR3 comprises 15 residues. The germline V and J ends were trimmed by 6 bases and 4 bases, with 19 bases remaining between them. The DNA for the CDR3 is TGTGCCAGCATGCTAATGGACAGTAGGGGCTATGGCTACACCTTC. This codes for CASMLMDSRGYGYTF.

The V gene is TRBV29-1, the J gene TRBJ1-2; D uncertain. Between the trimmed V and J ends, which lost 6 bases and 4 bases, there was a span of 12 bases. The CDR3 loop spans 12 amino acids. Per germline, CDR1 SQVTM and CDR2 ANQGSEA. The chain's CDR3 is CSVESGGYGYTF. The DNA for the CDR3 is TGCAGCGTCGAATCAGGAGGCTATGGCTACACCTTC.

V usage is TRBV5-8 and J usage is TRBJ2-1; no definite D call. V was cut by 5 bases and J by 4 bases, with 7 bases left in between. Germline V gives CDR1 SGHTS, CDR2 YDEGEE. The CDR3 runs to 12 residues. CDR3 residues: CASSPLYNEQFF. The CDR3 nucleotides read TGTGCCAGCAGTCCCTTATACAATGAGCAGTTCTTC.

J is TRBJ1-6 and V is TRBV7-9; 8 bases align to TRBD1. Germline CDR1 is SEHNR and CDR2 is FQNEAQ (reference sequence). V lost 4 bases to trimming and J lost 9 bases; unmatched junction nucleotides: 8. CDR3 length: 15 amino acids. The chain's CDR3 is CASSSPTGVGSPLHF. CDR3 DNA: TGTGCCAGCAGCTCTCCGACAGGGGTGGGTTCACCCCTCCACTTT.

J is TRBJ2-5 and V is TRBV7-2; tentative D call: TRBD1 (6 bases). Trimming shortened V by 5 bases and J by 3 bases, and 16 bases separated the two germline ends. Germline-derived CDR1 and CDR2 are SGHTA and FQGNSA. This CDR3 has 15 residues. The CDR3 spells CASSNRDTREETQYF. Written as DNA, the CDR3 is TGTGCCAGCAGCAACCGGGACACTCGTGAAGAGACCCAGTACTTC.

The V call is TRBV7-2, the J call TRBJ1-1, with 7 bases lining up with TRBD1. The V gene end was trimmed by 8 bases and the J gene end by 0 bases; junction bases not matched to a gene: 9. The CDR3 is 15 amino acids. The germline gives CDR1 SGHTA, CDR2 FQGNSA. The CDR3: CASLQGQIMNTEAFF. The CDR3 DNA reads TGTGCCAGCCTGCAGGGACAGATCATGAACACTGAAGCTTTCTTT. The entire variable domain, with the rest obtained from reference TRBV7-2 and TRBJ1-1, is as follows: GAGVSQSPSNKVTEKGKDVELRCDPISGHTALYWYRQSLGQGLEFLIYFQGNSAPDKSGLPSDRFSAERTGGSVSTLTIQRTQQEDSAVYLCASLQGQIMNTEAFFGQGTRLTVV.